Below, 25 T cell receptor beta chains from the same sample are listed, as sequenced in a study of OX40 agonist ivuxolimab in advanced cancers. Libraries were prepared by immunoSEQ multiplex PCR; TCRdb keeps only in-frame clonotypes and omits some of them. The sample contains 50,000 to 80,000 clones, about 91% of which appear only once. The material was CD4+ or CD8+ T cells sorted from blood, obtained in a trial of the OX40 agonist ivuxolimab. The receptor set was obtained from an adult with an advanced solid tumor such as melanoma, head and neck, liver or kidney cancer.

This chain links TRBV11-2 with TRBJ2-2; D is uncertain. V gave up 4 bases and J gave up 5 bases, with 5 bases separating them. The CDR3 sequence is 12 residues long. The germline gives CDR1 SGHAT, CDR2 FQNNGV. The CDR3 loop is CASSSLTGELFF. The DNA for the CDR3 is TGTGCCAGCAGCTCGCTTACCGGGGAGCTGTTTTTT.

CDR3 protein: CASSDTVHDGYTF. The CDR3 nucleotides are TGTGCCAGCAGTGACACAGTCCACGATGGCTACACCTTC. The chain recombines TRBV25-1 with TRBJ1-2; D is unresolved. Germline assignment: CDR1 MGHDK and CDR2 SYGVNS. Trimming left V 3 bases short and J 6 bases short, with 11 bases between. The CDR3 length is 13 residues.

This clone was counted a few times. This chain connects TRBV10-3 to TRBJ2-7, with 8 nucleotides matching TRBD2. J was trimmed by 2 bases and V by 7 bases; bases with no gene match: 10. Germline CDR1 reads ENHRY; CDR2 reads SYGVKD. The CDR3 has 15 amino acids. As DNA, the CDR3 is TGTGCCATCAAGGGGTCGACTAGCGTCGCCTACGAGCAGTACTTC. Amino acids: CAIKGSTSVAYEQYF.

The chain joins TRBV7-9 to TRBJ2-7; D gene uncertain. V lost 3 bases and J lost 3, with 12 bases in between. Germline V lookup: CDR1 SEHNR, CDR2 FQNEAQ (reference sequence). The CDR3 has 14 residues. The CDR3 DNA reads TGTGCCAGCAGCTTGTCGGAGCCTCTCTACGAGCAGTACTTC. Its translation is CASSLSEPLYEQYF.

The chain carries TRBV5-4 and TRBJ2-1; D is possibly TRBD2 (5 bases). The germline gives CDR1 SGHNT, CDR2 YYREEE (reference sequence). The CDR3 is made up of 15 amino acids. V was trimmed by 0 bases and J by 1 base, leaving 8 bases between them. The CDR3 here is CASSLAPGSYNEQFF. CDR3 in DNA: TGTGCCAGCAGCTTGGCGCCGGGGTCCTACAATGAGCAGTTCTTC. The whole variable domain, filled in from reference TRBV5-4 and TRBJ2-1, reads ETGVTQSPTHLIKTRGQQVTLRCSSQSGHNTVSWYQQALGQGPQFIFQYYREEENGRGNFPPRFSGLQFPNYSSELNVNALELDDSALYLCASSLAPGSYNEQFFGPGTRLTVL.

This clone occurred a few times. The gene calls are TRBV5-1 and TRBJ2-5, with 10 positions matching TRBD2. After removal of 4 bases from V and 6 bases from J, the junction contained 12 bases not matched to a gene. The CDR3 totals 16 residues. Germline CDR1 reads SGHRS; CDR2 reads YFSETQ. The CDR3 nucleotides read TGCGCCAGCAGCCCACAGCGGGAGGGCCCAAGAAAGACCCAGTACTTC. It specifies CASSPQREGPRKTQYF.

The gene calls are TRBV11-2 and TRBJ2-5; TRBD2 matches at 14 bases. The CDR3 is 17 residues long. The V gene's germline CDR1 is SGHAT and CDR2 FQNNGV. J was trimmed by 3 bases and V by 5 bases; bases with no gene match: 8. The CDR3 DNA sequence: TGTGCCAGCAGCCCTATCGGACTAGCGGGGGGAGAAGAGACCCAGTACTTC. Translated: CASSPIGLAGGEETQYF.

The V and J genes are TRBV7-9 and TRBJ2-7, with 10 nucleotides matching TRBD1. The CDR3 contains 14 residues. Looked up from germline, CDR1 is SEHNR and CDR2 is FQNEAQ (reference sequence). V was clipped by 8 bases and J by 6 bases; unmatched bases: 10. The CDR3 sequence is CASGPDRGNGEQYF. In nucleotides, the CDR3 is TGTGCCAGCGGCCCGGACAGGGGGAATGGCGAGCAGTACTTC.

The J gene is TRBJ1-5, the V gene TRBV6-4, with TRBD1 identical over 7 bases. V lost 7 bases to trimming and J lost 1 base; unmatched junction nucleotides: 7. Germline CDR1 and CDR2: MRHNA and SNTAGT. This CDR3 comprises 15 residues. CDR3 sequence reads: CASKPDRTSNQPQHF. The DNA of the CDR3 is TGTGCCAGCAAACCGGACAGGACCAGCAATCAGCCCCAGCATTTT.

V usage is TRBV30 and J usage is TRBJ2-7, with 7 bases identical to TRBD2. The CDR3 extends over 13 amino acids. V was pared by 0 bases and J by 9 bases, with 8 bases of the junction left unmatched. Germline V lookup: CDR1 GTSNPN, CDR2 SVGIG (reference sequence). The CDR3 DNA is TGTGCCTGGAGTGTAGGCGAAGGGGAGGGGCAGTACTTC. Protein sequence: CAWSVGEGEGQYF.

The chain joins TRBV18 to TRBJ2-3; 10 bases fit TRBD2. V trimming: 2 bases; J trimming: 4 bases; junction bases outside the gene matches: 3. In germline, CDR1 is KGHSH, CDR2 LQKENI. The CDR3 totals 15 residues. The CDR3 DNA follows: TGTGCCAGCTCACCAGCTAGCGGGAGCCCAGATACGCAGTATTTT. This translates into CASSPASGSPDTQYF.

J is TRBJ1-4 and V is TRBV19; the D gene is possibly TRBD1 (5 bases). The CDR3 has 13 residues. V was cut by 9 bases and J by 3 bases, with 11 bases left in between. Germline V gives CDR1 LNHDA, CDR2 SQIVND (reference sequence). The CDR3 region has the DNA TGTGCCAGCCAGGACACCCCTAATGAAAAACTGTTTTTT. Protein product: CASQDTPNEKLFF.

This chain joins TRBV5-1 and TRBJ2-7; 10 bases are a match to TRBD2. V dropped 1 base and J dropped 4; count of bases not matched to a gene: 14. The CDR3 has 18 residues. CDR1 and CDR2 from the germline V gene are SGHRS and YFSETQ. Written as DNA, the CDR3 is TGCGCCAGCAGCTTGCAGCACGGATCCGGGACTAGCGTATACGAGCAGTACTTC. It specifies CASSLQHGSGTSVYEQYF. Full variable domain (rest looked up from reference TRBV5-1 and TRBJ2-7): KAGVTQTPRYLIKTRGQQVTLSCSPISGHRSVSWYQQTPGQGLQFLFEYFSETQRNKGNFPGRFSGRQFSNSRSEMNVSTLELGDSALYLCASSLQHGSGTSVYEQYFGPGTRLTVT.

The CDR3 loop reads CASSMTSGVPLSSYNEQFF. CDR3 bases: TGTGCCAGCAGCATGACTAGCGGGGTCCCCTTAAGCTCCTACAATGAGCAGTTCTTC. This chain links TRBV11-3 with TRBJ2-1, with TRBD2 matching 11 bases. CDR1 and CDR2 (germline): SGHNT, YENEEA. The CDR3 totals 19 residues. The trim removed 5 bases at V and 0 bases at J, leaving 12 bases unmatched.

The chain recombines TRBV5-1 with TRBJ1-4, with TRBD1 as a possible D gene (6 bases). The CDR3 has 15 amino acids. CDR1 is SGHRS, CDR2 YFSETQ, per germline. Trimming cost V 4 bases and J 4 bases, with 14 bases left between them. CDR3 DNA: TGCGCCAGCAGCACCGGACAGACCTTTAATGAAAAACTGTTTTTT. Translated, it gives CASSTGQTFNEKLFF.

The chain recombines TRBV6-5 with TRBJ1-1; 7 bases match TRBD1. Germline V gene data show CDR1 as MNHEY and CDR2 as SVGAGI. The CDR3 has 16 residues. V was clipped by 0 bases and J by 1 base; unmatched bases: 5. CDR3 amino acids: CASSYSNDRANTEAFF. The DNA for the CDR3 is TGTGCCAGCAGTTACTCAAATGACAGGGCGAACACTGAAGCTTTCTTT.

The chain employs TRBV19 and TRBJ1-4; D gene uncertain. CDR3 length: 17 residues. The germline V and J ends were trimmed by 1 base and 3 bases, with 15 bases remaining between them. CDR1 is LNHDA and CDR2 is SQIVND in the germline V gene (reference sequence). The CDR3 nucleotides read TGTGCCAGTAGTATAGCCGTCCTCAATACGCCTAATGAAAAACTGTTTTTT. Its protein product is CASSIAVLNTPNEKLFF.

The V gene is TRBV6-5, the J gene TRBJ2-5; maybe TRBD2 (6 bases). Germline loops: CDR1 MNHEY, CDR2 SVGAGI. V lost 2 bases and J lost 3, with 13 bases in between. This CDR3 comprises 15 residues. The DNA of the CDR3 is TGTGCCAGCAGTTACCTAGCGTCTCAAGAAGAGACCCAGTACTTC. It specifies CASSYLASQEETQYF.

V is TRBV5-1 and J is TRBJ2-1; 9 bases are shared with TRBD2. The germline CDR1 and CDR2 sequences are SGHRS and YFSETQ. The CDR3 is 16 amino acids. The V and J ends lost 2 bases and 4 bases, in that order; junction bases with no gene match: 7. The CDR3 DNA reads as TGCGCCAGCAGCTTATCGATAGCGGGAGCTTACAATGAGCAGTTCTTC. Encoded protein: CASSLSIAGAYNEQFF.

This clone was observed a handful of times. This sequence joins TRBV10-3 and TRBJ2-2, with D possibly matching TRBD1 (6 bases). The CDR3 totals 15 residues. Trimming pared 6 bases from V and 0 bases from J, leaving 11 bases between. CDR1 and CDR2 from the germline V gene are ENHRY and SYGVKD. DNA for the CDR3: TGTGCCATCAGAAGTACAGGGTCGAACACCGGGGAGCTGTTTTTT. It codes for CAIRSTGSNTGELFF.

The chain carries TRBV14 and TRBJ1-2, with a tentative D call TRBD1 (5 bases). The V gene's germline CDR1 is SGHDN and CDR2 FVKESK. The CDR3 has 12 residues. V shed 4 bases and J shed 4 bases, with 7 bases lying between them. In nucleotides, the CDR3 is TGTGCCAGCAGCCCGGGGGGCTATGGCTACACCTTC. This encodes CASSPGGYGYTF.

This clone appeared a few times. CDR3: CAWNLLGYGAFF. As DNA, the CDR3 is TGTGCCTGGAACCTCCTCGGGTACGGGGCTTTCTTT. This chain uses TRBV30 with TRBJ1-1; D not certain. The CDR3 totals 12 residues. Germline CDR1 reads GTSNPN; CDR2 reads SVGIG (reference sequence). Trimming took 4 bases from V and 11 from J, leaving 17 bases between them.

The chain uses TRBV19 and TRBJ1-3; maybe TRBD1 (5 bases). V gave up 7 bases and J gave up 2 bases, with 15 bases separating them. The CDR3 contains 15 residues. Germline V CDR1 and CDR2: LNHDA, SQIVND (reference sequence). CDR3 in DNA: TGTGCCAGTACCCCAGGCCGGGACGCTGGAAACACCATATATTTT. This codes for CASTPGRDAGNTIYF. Full variable domain (missing parts from reference TRBV19 and TRBJ1-3): DGGITQSPKYLFRKEGQNVTLSCEQNLNHDAMYWYRQDPGQGLRLIYYSQIVNDFQKGDIAEGYSVSREKKESFPLTVTSAQKNPTAFYLCASTPGRDAGNTIYFGEGSWLTVV.

V gene TRBV19 combines with J gene TRBJ2-1; 14 bases agree with TRBD2. Germline trimming cut 6 bases from V and 8 bases from J; bases unmatched to any gene: 6. CDR3 length equals 15 residues. Germline assignment: CDR1 LNHDA and CDR2 SQIVND (reference sequence). This CDR3 reads CASSSGTSGSYEQFF. CDR3 nucleotide sequence: TGTGCCAGTAGCTCCGGGACTAGCGGGAGCTATGAGCAGTTCTTC.

CDR3 DNA sequence: TGCGCCAGCAGCCCCGGGACTAGCAGAAACATTCAGTACTTC. Protein product: CASSPGTSRNIQYF. V usage is TRBV5-1 and J usage is TRBJ2-4, with TRBD2 matching over 9 bases. The CDR3 has 14 residues. The trim removed 4 bases at V and 6 bases at J, leaving 5 bases unmatched. Germline lookup yields CDR1 SGHRS and CDR2 YFSETQ.